This T cell receptor (beta chain) was captured in a study of blood T cell repertoires in COVID-19. Study information: T cells, B-cell-depleted T cells, or PBMCs supplied cDNA or gDNA.

This clone was detected once. Original analysis: How many nucleated cells were present was estimated from reference gene primer amplification. The protocol was immunoSEQ multiplex PCR, while the TCRdb copy is restricted to in-frame clones and leaves out a portion. That table gives V, J and clone size, and the DNA gave D and trimming. The sample yields some 45,000 clones, about 88% seen once. This TCR derives from a human donor in a cohort sampled during active COVID-19. Sequencing was carried out using peripheral blood.

The CDR3 bases are TGTGCCAGCAGTTACCCCTCGGGCGGGTCGACCACAGATACGCAGTATTTT. Translated, it gives CASSYPSGGSTTDTQYF. The rearrangement uses TRBV6-2 or TRBV6-3 and TRBJ2-3; possible D gene TRBD2, 5 bases. The ends were cut back, 2 bases at V and 2 bases at J, with 17 bases in the middle. The CDR3 extends over 17 amino acids. The germline gives CDR1 MNHEY, CDR2 SVGEGT.